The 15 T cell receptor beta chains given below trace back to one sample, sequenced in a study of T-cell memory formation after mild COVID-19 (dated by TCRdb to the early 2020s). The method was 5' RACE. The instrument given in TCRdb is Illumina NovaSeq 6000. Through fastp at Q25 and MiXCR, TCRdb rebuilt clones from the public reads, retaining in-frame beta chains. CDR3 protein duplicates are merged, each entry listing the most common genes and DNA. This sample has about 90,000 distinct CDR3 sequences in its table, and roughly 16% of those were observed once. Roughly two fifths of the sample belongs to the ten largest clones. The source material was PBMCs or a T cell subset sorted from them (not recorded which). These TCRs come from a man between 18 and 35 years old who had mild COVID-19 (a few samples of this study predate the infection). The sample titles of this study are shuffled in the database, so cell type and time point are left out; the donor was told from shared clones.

CDR3 bases: TGCAGCGTTGACCTCGAAGGTGTCCGGGCCCAGTACTTC. Amino acids: CSVDLEGVRAQYF. The chain carries TRBV29-1 and TRBJ2-5; D uncertain. This CDR3 contains 13 residues. From germline, CDR1 is SQVTM and CDR2 ANQGSEA. V was pared by 3 bases and J by 9 bases, with 17 bases between.

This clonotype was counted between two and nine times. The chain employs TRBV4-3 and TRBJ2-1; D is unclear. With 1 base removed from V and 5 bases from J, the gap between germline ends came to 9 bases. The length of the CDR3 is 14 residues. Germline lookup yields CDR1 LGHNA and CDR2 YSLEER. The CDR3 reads CASSQVVENNEQFF. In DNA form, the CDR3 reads TGCGCCAGCAGCCAAGTGGTCGAGAACAATGAGCAGTTCTTC.

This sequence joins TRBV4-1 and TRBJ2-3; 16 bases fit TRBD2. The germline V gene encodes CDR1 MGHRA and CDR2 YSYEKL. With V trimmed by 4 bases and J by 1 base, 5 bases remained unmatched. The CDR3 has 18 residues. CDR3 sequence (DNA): TGCGCCAGCAGCCCCGGGACTAGCGGGGGGGCGGGCACAGATACGCAGTATTTT. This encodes CASSPGTSGGAGTDTQYF.

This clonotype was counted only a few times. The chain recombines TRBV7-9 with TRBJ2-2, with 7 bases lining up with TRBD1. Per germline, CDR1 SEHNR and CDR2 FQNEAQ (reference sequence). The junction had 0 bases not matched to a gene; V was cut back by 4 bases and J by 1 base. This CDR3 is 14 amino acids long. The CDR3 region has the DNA TGTGCCAGCAGCTACAGGGGGAACACCGGGGAGCTGTTTTTT. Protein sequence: CASSYRGNTGELFF.

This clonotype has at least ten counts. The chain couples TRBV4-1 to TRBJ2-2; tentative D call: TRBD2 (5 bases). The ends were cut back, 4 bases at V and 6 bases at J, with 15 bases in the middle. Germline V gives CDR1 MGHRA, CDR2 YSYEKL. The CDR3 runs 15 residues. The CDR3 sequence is CASSLRGGRAGELFF. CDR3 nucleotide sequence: TGCGCCAGCAGCCTCAGAGGAGGTCGGGCCGGGGAGCTGTTTTTT.

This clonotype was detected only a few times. The CDR3 region is CAIRRDTNYEQYV. The CDR3 bases are TGTGCCATTAGGCGGGACACCAACTACGAGCAGTACGTC. The rearrangement links TRBV2 to TRBJ2-7; D is possibly TRBD1 or TRBD2 (6 bases each). The CDR3 contains 13 residues. Trimming left V 10 bases short and J 3 bases short, with 16 bases between. Germline CDR1 reads SNHLY; CDR2 reads FYNNEI.

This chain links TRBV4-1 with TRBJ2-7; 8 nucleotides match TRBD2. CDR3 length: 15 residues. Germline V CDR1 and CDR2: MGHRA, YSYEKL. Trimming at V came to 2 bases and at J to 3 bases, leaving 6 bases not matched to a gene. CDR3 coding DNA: TGCGCCAGCAGCCAAAGTAGCGGGGCCAACTACGAGCAGTACTTC. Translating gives CASSQSSGANYEQYF.

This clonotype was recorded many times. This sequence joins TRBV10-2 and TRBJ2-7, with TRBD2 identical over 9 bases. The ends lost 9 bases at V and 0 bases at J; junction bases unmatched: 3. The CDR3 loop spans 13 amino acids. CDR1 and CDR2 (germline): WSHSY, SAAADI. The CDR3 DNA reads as TGCGCCAGTCAGACTAGCGGCTCCTACGAGCAGTACTTC. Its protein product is CASQTSGSYEQYF.

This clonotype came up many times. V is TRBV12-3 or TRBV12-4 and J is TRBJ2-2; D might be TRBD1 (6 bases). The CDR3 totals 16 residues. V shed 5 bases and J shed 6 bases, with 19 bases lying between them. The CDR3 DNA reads TGTGCCAGCAGTCCCGTAGGGGGTCGGGATCCCGGGGAGCTGTTTTTT. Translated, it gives CASSPVGGRDPGELFF.

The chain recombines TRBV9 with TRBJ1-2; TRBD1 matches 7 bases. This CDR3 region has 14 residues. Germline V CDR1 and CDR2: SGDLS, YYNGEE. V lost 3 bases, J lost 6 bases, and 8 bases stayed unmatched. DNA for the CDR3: TGTGCCAGCAGCGCCGGAGGGACAGTCGATGGCTACACCTTC. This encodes CASSAGGTVDGYTF.

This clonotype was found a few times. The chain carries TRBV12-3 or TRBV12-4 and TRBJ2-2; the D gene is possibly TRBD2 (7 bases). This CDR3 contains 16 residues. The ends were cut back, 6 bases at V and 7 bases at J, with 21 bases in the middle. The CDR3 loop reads CASSRSGGVLHGELFF. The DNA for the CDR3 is TGTGCCAGCAGCCGGTCGGGGGGCGTTCTTCACGGGGAGCTGTTTTTT.

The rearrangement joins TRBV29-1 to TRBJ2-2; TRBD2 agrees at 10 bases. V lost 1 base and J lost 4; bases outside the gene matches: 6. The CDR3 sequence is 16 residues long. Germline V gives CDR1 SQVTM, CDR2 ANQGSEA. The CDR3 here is CSVEAERGGFTGELFF. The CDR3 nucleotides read TGCAGCGTTGAAGCAGAGCGGGGGGGCTTCACCGGGGAGCTGTTTTTT.

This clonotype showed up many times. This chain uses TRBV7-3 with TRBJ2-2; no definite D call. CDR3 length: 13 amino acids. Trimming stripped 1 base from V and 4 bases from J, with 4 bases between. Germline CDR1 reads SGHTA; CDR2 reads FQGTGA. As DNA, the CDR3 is TGTGCCAGCAGCTTAAACCCCACCGGGGAGCTGTTTTTT. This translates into CASSLNPTGELFF.

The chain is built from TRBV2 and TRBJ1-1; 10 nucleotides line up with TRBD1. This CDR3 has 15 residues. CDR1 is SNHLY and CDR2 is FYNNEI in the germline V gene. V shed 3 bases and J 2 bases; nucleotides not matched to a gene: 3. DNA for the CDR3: TGTGCCAGCAGTGACTGGACAGGGGGTAACACTGAAGCTTTCTTT. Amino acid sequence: CASSDWTGGNTEAFF.

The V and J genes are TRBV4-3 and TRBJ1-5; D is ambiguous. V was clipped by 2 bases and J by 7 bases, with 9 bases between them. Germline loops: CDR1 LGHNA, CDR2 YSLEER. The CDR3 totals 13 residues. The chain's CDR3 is CASSQFRGQPQHF. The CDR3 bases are TGCGCCAGCAGCCAATTTCGTGGACAGCCCCAGCATTTT.